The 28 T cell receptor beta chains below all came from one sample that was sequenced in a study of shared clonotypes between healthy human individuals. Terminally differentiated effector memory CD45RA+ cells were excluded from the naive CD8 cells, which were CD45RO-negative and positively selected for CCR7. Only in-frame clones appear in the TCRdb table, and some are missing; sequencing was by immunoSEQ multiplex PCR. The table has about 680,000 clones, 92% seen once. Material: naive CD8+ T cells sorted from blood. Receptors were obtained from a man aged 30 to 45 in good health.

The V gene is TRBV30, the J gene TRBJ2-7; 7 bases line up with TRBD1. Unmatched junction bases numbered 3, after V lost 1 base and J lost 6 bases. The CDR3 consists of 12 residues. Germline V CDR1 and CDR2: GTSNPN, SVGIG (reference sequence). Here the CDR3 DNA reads TGTGCCTGGAGTGACACAGGGGTCGAGCAGTACTTC. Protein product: CAWSDTGVEQYF.

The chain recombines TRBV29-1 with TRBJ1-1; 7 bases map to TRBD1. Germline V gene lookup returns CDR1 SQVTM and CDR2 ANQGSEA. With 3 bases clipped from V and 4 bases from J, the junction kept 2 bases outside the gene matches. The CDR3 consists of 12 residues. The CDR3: CSVETGFTEAFF. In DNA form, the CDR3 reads TGCAGCGTTGAGACAGGGTTCACTGAAGCTTTCTTT.

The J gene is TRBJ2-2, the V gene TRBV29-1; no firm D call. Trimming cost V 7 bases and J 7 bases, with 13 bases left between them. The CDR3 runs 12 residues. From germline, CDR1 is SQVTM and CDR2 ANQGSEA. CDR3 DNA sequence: TGCAGCGCCGAGACCTGGGGCGGGGAGCTGTTTTTT. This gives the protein CSAETWGGELFF.

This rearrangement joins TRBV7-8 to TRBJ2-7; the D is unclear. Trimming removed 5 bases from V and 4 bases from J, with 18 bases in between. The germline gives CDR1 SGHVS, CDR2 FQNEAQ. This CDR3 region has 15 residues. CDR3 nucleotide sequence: TGTGCCAGCAGCCCTCCGGGCGACCTCCATTACGAGCAGTACTTC. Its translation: CASSPPGDLHYEQYF.

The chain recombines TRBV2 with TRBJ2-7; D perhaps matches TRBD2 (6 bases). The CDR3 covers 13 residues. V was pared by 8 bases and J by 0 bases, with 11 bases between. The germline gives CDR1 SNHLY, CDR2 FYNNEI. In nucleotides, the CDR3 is TGTGCCAGCCTGGGCGGGATCTCCTACGAGCAGTACTTC. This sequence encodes CASLGGISYEQYF.

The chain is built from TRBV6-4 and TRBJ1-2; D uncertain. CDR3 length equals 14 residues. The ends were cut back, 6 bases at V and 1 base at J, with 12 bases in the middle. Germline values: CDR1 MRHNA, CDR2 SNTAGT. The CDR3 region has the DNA TGTGCCAGCAGGGTAGGCAGGAGTAACTATGGCTACACCTTC. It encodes CASRVGRSNYGYTF.

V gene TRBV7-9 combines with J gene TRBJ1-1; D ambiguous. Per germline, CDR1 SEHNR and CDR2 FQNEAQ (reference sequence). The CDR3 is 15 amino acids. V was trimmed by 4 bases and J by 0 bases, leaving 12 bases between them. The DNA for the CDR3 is TGTGCCAGCAGCTCTAGAGAATTCATGAACACTGAAGCTTTCTTT. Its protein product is CASSSREFMNTEAFF. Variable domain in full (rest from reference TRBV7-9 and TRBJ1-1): DTGVSQNPRHKITKRGQNVTFRCDPISEHNRLYWYRQTLGQGPEFLTYFQNEAQLEKSRLLSDRFSAERPKGSFSTLEIQRTEQGDSAMYLCASSSREFMNTEAFFGQGTRLTVV.

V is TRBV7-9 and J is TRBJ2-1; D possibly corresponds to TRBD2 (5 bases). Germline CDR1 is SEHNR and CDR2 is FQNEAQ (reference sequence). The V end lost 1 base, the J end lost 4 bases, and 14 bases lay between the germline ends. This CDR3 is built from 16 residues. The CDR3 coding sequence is TGTGCCAGCAGCTTAGATCACGGGGATGAATACAATGAGCAGTTCTTC. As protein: CASSLDHGDEYNEQFF.

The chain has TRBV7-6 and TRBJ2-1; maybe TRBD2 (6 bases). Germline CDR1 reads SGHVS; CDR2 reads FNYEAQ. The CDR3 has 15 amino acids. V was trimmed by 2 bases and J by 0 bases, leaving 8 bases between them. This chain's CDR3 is CASSLTGSSYNEQFF. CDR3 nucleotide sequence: TGTGCCAGCAGCTTAACCGGGAGCTCCTACAATGAGCAGTTCTTC.

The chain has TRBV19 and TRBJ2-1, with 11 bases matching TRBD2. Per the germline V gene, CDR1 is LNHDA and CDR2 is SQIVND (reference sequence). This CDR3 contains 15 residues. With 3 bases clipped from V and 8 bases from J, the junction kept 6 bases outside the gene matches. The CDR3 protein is CASSMSSGRRDEQFF. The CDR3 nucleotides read TGTGCCAGTAGTATGTCTAGCGGGAGGAGGGATGAGCAGTTCTTC. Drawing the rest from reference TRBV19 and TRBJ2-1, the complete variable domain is DGGITQSPKYLFRKEGQNVTLSCEQNLNHDAMYWYRQDPGQGLRLIYYSQIVNDFQKGDIAEGYSVSREKKESFPLTVTSAQKNPTAFYLCASSMSSGRRDEQFFGPGTRLTVL.

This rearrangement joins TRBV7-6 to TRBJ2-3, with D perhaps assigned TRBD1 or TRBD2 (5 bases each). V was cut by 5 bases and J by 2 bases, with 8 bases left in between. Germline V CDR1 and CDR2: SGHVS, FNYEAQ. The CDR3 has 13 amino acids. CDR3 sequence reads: CASSRGTTDTQYF. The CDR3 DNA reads TGTGCCAGCAGCCGAGGGACCACAGATACGCAGTATTTT. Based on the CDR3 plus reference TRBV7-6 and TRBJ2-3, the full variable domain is GAGVSQSPRYKVTKRGQDVALRCDPISGHVSLYWYRQALGQGPEFLTYFNYEAQQDKSGLPNDRFSAERPEGSISTLTIQRTEQRDSAMYRCASSRGTTDTQYFGPGTRLTVL.

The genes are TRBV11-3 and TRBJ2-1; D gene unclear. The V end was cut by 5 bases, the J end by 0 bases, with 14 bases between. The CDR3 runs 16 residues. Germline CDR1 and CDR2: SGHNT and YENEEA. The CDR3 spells CASSLAWGSSYNEQFF. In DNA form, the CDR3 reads TGTGCCAGCAGCCTTGCGTGGGGTAGCTCCTACAATGAGCAGTTCTTC.

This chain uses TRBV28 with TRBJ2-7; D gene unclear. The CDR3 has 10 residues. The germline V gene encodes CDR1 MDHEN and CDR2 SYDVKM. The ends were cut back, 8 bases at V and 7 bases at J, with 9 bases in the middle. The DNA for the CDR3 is TGTGCCAGCCGACCATCGGAGCAGTACTTC. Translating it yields CASRPSEQYF.

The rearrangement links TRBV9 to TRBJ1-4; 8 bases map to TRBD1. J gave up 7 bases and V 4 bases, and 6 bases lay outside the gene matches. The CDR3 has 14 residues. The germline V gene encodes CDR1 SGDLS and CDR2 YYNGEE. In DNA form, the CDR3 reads TGTGCCAGCAGCCCAGGGGGCTCCGGTGAAAAACTGTTTTTT. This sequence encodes CASSPGGSGEKLFF.

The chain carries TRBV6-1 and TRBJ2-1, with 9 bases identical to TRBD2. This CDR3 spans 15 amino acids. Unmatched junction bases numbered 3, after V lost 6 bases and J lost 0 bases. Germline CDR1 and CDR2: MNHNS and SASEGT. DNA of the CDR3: TGTGCCAGCAGGAGTAGCGGGAGCTCCTACAATGAGCAGTTCTTC. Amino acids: CASRSSGSSYNEQFF.

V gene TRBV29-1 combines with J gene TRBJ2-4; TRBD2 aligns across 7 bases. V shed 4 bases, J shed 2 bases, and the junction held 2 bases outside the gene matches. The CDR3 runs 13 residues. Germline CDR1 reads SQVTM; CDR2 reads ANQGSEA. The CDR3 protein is CSVVGTTKNIQYF. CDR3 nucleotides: TGCAGCGTTGTGGGGACTACCAAAAACATTCAGTACTTC.

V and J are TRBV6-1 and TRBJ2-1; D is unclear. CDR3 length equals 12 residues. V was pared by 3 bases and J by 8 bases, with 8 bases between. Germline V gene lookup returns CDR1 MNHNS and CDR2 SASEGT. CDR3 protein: CASSDLFHEQFF. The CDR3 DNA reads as TGTGCCAGCAGTGACCTATTTCATGAGCAGTTCTTC.

CDR3 region: CAWSVLSAYEQYF. The CDR3 bases are TGTGCCTGGAGTGTACTATCCGCCTACGAGCAGTACTTC. J is TRBJ2-7 and V is TRBV30, with D unresolved. The ends were cut back, 0 bases at V and 2 bases at J, with 8 bases in the middle. Germline CDR1 and CDR2: GTSNPN and SVGIG (reference sequence). There are 13 residues in the CDR3.

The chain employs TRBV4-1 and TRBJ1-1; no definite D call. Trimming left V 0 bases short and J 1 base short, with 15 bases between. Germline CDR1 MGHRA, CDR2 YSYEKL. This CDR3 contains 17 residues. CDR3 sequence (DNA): TGCGCCAGCAGCCAAGAACCCCCGGACGGTCGGAACACTGAAGCTTTCTTT. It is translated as CASSQEPPDGRNTEAFF.

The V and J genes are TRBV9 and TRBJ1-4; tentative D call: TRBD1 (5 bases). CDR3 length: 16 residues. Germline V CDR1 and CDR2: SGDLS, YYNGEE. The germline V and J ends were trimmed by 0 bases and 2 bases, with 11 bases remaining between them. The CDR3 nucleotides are TGTGCCAGCAGCGTAGGGGGCTTGTCGACTAATGAAAAACTGTTTTTT. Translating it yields CASSVGGLSTNEKLFF.

The CDR3 region has the DNA TGTGCCAGCAGCTTCAGGGACGGCACAGATACGCAGTATTTT. This translates into CASSFRDGTDTQYF. V usage is TRBV11-3 and J usage is TRBJ2-3; D might be TRBD1 or TRBD2, each matching 5 bases. V was cut by 3 bases and J by 1 base, with 8 bases left in between. Germline lookup yields CDR1 SGHNT and CDR2 YENEEA. This CDR3 spans 14 amino acids. Using reference TRBV11-3 and TRBJ2-3 for the parts outside the CDR3, the full variable domain is EAGVVQSPRYKIIEKKQPVAFWCNPISGHNTLYWYLQNLGQGPELLIRYENEEAVDDSQLPKDRFSAERLKGVDSTLKIQPAELGDSAVYLCASSFRDGTDTQYFGPGTRLTVL.

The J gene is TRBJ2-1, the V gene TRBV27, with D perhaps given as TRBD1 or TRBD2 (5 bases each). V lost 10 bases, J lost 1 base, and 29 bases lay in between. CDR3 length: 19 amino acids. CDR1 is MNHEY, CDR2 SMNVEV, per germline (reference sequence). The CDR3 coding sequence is TGTGCCACCATCCCCGGTACGTCCCCGGAGAGGGGTTCCTACAATGAGCAGTTCTTC. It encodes CATIPGTSPERGSYNEQFF.

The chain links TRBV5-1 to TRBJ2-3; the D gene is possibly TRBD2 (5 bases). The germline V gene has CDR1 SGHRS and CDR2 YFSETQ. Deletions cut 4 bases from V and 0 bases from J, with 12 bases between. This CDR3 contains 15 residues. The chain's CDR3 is CASSLGLSSTDTQYF. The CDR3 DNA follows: TGCGCCAGCAGCCTCGGACTTAGTAGCACAGATACGCAGTATTTT.

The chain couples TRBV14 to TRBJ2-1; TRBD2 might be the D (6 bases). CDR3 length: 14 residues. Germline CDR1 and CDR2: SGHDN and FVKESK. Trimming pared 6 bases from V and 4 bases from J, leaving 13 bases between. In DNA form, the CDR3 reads TGTGCCAGCAGTCCCCGACTAGTTTACAATGAGCAGTTCTTC. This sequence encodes CASSPRLVYNEQFF.

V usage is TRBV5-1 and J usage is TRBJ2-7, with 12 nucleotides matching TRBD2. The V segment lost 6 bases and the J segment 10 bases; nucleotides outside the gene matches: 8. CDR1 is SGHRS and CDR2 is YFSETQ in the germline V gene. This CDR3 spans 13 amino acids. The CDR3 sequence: CASTSGRAFDQYF. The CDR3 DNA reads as TGCGCCAGCACTAGCGGGAGGGCCTTCGATCAGTACTTC. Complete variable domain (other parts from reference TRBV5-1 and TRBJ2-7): KAGVTQTPRYLIKTRGQQVTLSCSPISGHRSVSWYQQTPGQGLQFLFEYFSETQRNKGNFPGRFSGRQFSNSRSEMNVSTLELGDSALYLCASTSGRAFDQYFGPGTRLTVT.

The CDR3 region is CASSLGVTGLNTEAFF. The CDR3, as DNA: TGTGCCAGCAGCTTAGGGGTGACAGGGCTGAACACTGAAGCTTTCTTT. The gene calls are TRBV11-2 and TRBJ1-1, with 7 bases fitting TRBD1. Germline V gene data show CDR1 as SGHAT and CDR2 as FQNNGV. This CDR3 is built from 16 residues. V shed 1 base and J 0 bases; nucleotides not matched to a gene: 5.

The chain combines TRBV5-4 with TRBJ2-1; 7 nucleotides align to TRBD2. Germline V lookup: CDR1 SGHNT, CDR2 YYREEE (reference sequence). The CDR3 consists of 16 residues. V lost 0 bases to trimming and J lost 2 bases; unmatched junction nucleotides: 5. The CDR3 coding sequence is TGTGCCAGCAGCTTGGATGTCGGGAGGCCCTACAATGAGCAGTTCTTC. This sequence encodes CASSLDVGRPYNEQFF.

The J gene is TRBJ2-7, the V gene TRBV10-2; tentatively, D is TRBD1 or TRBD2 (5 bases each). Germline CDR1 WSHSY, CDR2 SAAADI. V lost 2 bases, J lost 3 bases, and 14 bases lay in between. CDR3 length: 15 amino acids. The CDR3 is CASSEGTTLYYEQYF. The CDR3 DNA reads TGCGCCAGCAGTGAGGGGACGACCTTATACTACGAGCAGTACTTC.